The text below deals with one T cell receptor beta chain. Its antigen is as yet unknown. PCR involved 60 Vbeta and 13 Jbeta primers. Sequencing was performed with immunoSEQ multiplex PCR; in TCRdb, only in-frame clones are kept and a portion is missing. This table has 100,000 to 150,000 clones, around two thirds appearing once. The CDR3 extends over 15 amino acids. CDR1 is SGHVS, CDR2 FQNEAQ, per germline. Trimming removed 1 base from V and 12 bases from J, with 16 bases in between. This sample was taken from a study of cytomegalovirus exposure and HLA in healthy donors. The study, taken as a whole, reports: TCR beta V segments were, for the most part, productive about 87% or about 30% of the time in an earlier analysis.

Sequencing was performed on PBMCs. The TCR was taken from a woman in her 40s in good health and CMV-seropositive. The chain uses TRBV7-8 and TRBJ1-6; unclear D gene. CDR3 region: CASSLESSSSLPLHF. DNA of the CDR3: TGTGCCAGCAGCTTAGAATCGTCTTCGTCGTTACCCCTCCACTTT.